The 27 T cell receptor beta chains below were found in one sample sequenced in a study of spatial heterogeneity in lung cancer. The sample's time point: sample taken at primary tumor resection. Each CDR3 protein gets one entry after TCRdb re-called the 5' RACE reads with MiXCR. The data contain around 8,000 distinct CDR3 sequences, over 7% of them seen just once; the ten biggest clones take up about 45%. Sequences were derived from PBMCs, sampled at surgery. The receptors were sampled from a male donor with early-stage non-small cell lung cancer.

This clonotype was seen repeatedly, ten times or more. The rearrangement uses TRBV29-1 and TRBJ2-3, with 9 bases lining up with TRBD2. The CDR3 has 14 residues. Germline CDR1 SQVTM, CDR2 ANQGSEA. V gave up 0 bases and J gave up 5 bases; unmatched junction bases: 3. The CDR3 DNA reads TGCAGCGTTGAAGAAGCGGGAGGACAAGATACGCAGTATTTT. This sequence encodes CSVEEAGGQDTQYF.

Many counts were recorded for this clonotype. This chain joins TRBV9 and TRBJ2-1; 7 bases are shared with TRBD2. The CDR3 is 15 residues long. V shed 0 bases, J shed 5 bases, and the junction held 5 bases outside the gene matches. Germline V CDR1 and CDR2: SGDLS, YYNGEE. CDR3 sequence reads: CASSVGGSLNNEQFF. The CDR3 region has the DNA TGTGCCAGCAGCGTAGGCGGGAGTCTTAACAATGAGCAGTTCTTC.

By frequency in the sample, this clonotype is medium-sized. The genes are TRBV29-1 and TRBJ2-7; 9 nucleotides agree with TRBD1. V was clipped by 7 bases and J by 7 bases; unmatched bases: 11. The CDR3 has 13 residues. Per the germline V gene, CDR1 is SQVTM and CDR2 is ANQGSEA. Written as DNA, the CDR3 is TGCAGCGCTGCCGGGACAGGGAGGGAAGAGCAGTACTTC. It yields the protein CSAAGTGREEQYF.

This clonotype qualifies as medium-sized. CDR3 sequence: CSVSPGAEAFF. The CDR3 DNA is TGCAGCGTATCGCCGGGCGCTGAAGCTTTCTTT. The chain employs TRBV29-1 and TRBJ1-1; D not resolved. Germline V gene lookup returns CDR1 SQVTM and CDR2 ANQGSEA. V shed 6 bases and J shed 6 bases, with 11 bases lying between them. This CDR3 contains 11 residues.

This clonotype was recorded at least ten times. The CDR3, as DNA: TGTGCCAGCAGCCCCAGGCCTTTGACGGTAGATACGCAGTATTTT. Translated: CASSPRPLTVDTQYF. The rearrangement joins TRBV5-5 to TRBJ2-3; D is ambiguous. Germline V gene sequence: CDR1 SGHKS, CDR2 YYEKEE (reference sequence). V was shortened by 4 bases and J by 5 bases, with 17 bases between the two germline ends. The CDR3 sequence is 15 residues long. Full variable domain (remainder filled in from reference TRBV5-5 and TRBJ2-3): DAGVTQSPTHLIKTRGQQVTLRCSPISGHKSVSWYQQVLGQGPQFIFQYYEKEERGRGNFPDRFSARQFPNYSSELNVNALLLGDSALYLCASSPRPLTVDTQYFGPGTRLTVL.

This clonotype was counted between two and nine times. The chain uses TRBV25-1 and TRBJ2-1, with TRBD1 identical over 10 bases. The CDR3 length is 20 residues. After removal of 4 bases from V and 4 bases from J, the junction contained 19 bases not matched to a gene. CDR1 MGHDK and CDR2 SYGVNS come from the germline V gene. As DNA, the CDR3 is TGTGCCAGCAGTGGAACCGGGACAGGGGATCGGCGGAGATCATACAATGAGCAGTTCTTC. Protein sequence: CASSGTGTGDRRRSYNEQFF.

This clonotype was seen once. The genes are TRBV4-1 and TRBJ1-2; unclear D gene. Germline V gene data show CDR1 as MGHRA and CDR2 as YSYEKL. V lost 2 bases and J 8 bases, leaving 27 bases between the germline ends. The CDR3 is 18 residues long. CDR3 amino acids: CASSQRTSSVWQPEGYTF. In DNA, the CDR3 is TGCGCCAGCAGCCAACGCACGAGTTCGGTTTGGCAGCCAGAAGGCTACACCTTC.

This clonotype was seen ten or more times. J is TRBJ2-7 and V is TRBV4-1; 11 positions agree with TRBD2. Looked up from germline, CDR1 is MGHRA and CDR2 is YSYEKL. With V trimmed by 4 bases and J by 12 bases, 11 bases remained unmatched. The CDR3 extends over 14 amino acids. CDR3 amino acids: CASSLSTTSGELYF. The CDR3, as DNA: TGCGCCAGCAGCCTCTCGACGACTAGCGGGGAATTGTACTTC.

This clonotype occurred many times. The chain is built from TRBV4-1 and TRBJ2-7; 8 bases line up with TRBD2. This CDR3 is 17 amino acids long. V lost 0 bases and J lost 0; bases outside the gene matches: 7. Germline V gives CDR1 MGHRA, CDR2 YSYEKL. Here the CDR3 reads CASSQDSGTRASYEQYF. The CDR3 nucleotides read TGCGCCAGCAGCCAAGATTCCGGGACTAGGGCCTCCTACGAGCAGTACTTC.

This clonotype was counted at least ten times. The chain carries TRBV7-2 and TRBJ1-5, with 10 positions matching TRBD1. The V segment lost 1 base and the J segment 0 bases; nucleotides outside the gene matches: 9. Germline CDR1 is SGHTA and CDR2 is FQGNSA. This CDR3 is built from 19 residues. The CDR3 region has the DNA TGTGCCAGCAGCTTAGGGTGGACAGGGGGGTCTTATAGCAATCAGCCCCAGCATTTT. It yields the protein CASSLGWTGGSYSNQPQHF.

This clonotype has at least ten counts. The CDR3 loop reads CASSLGQQTGELFF. CDR3 bases: TGCGCCAGCAGCTTGGGACAACAGACCGGGGAGCTGTTTTTT. J is TRBJ2-2 and V is TRBV5-1; no clear D gene. V was pared by 0 bases and J by 5 bases, with 8 bases between. Germline V gene lookup returns CDR1 SGHRS and CDR2 YFSETQ. This CDR3 spans 14 amino acids.

In this sample, this clonotype turned up many times. This chain joins TRBV7-2 and TRBJ1-1; D uncertain. The CDR3 is made up of 14 amino acids. Germline CDR1 reads SGHTA; CDR2 reads FQGNSA. V gave up 0 bases and J gave up 1 base, with 6 bases separating them. The CDR3 sequence is CASSLALGNTEAFF. CDR3 DNA sequence: TGTGCCAGCAGCTTAGCGCTAGGGAACACTGAAGCTTTCTTT.

This clonotype was seen repeatedly, ten times or more. The chain couples TRBV6-5 to TRBJ2-7, with 7 nucleotides matching TRBD1. Germline V gene sequence: CDR1 MNHEY, CDR2 SVGAGI. CDR3 length: 15 residues. V trimming: 2 bases; J trimming: 5 bases; junction bases outside the gene matches: 9. Written as DNA, the CDR3 is TGTGCCAGCAGTTACGAATATAGGACAGGTAACGAGCAGTACTTC. This gives the protein CASSYEYRTGNEQYF.

Many counts were recorded for this clonotype. The chain links TRBV20-1 to TRBJ2-3, with 9 bases fitting TRBD2. Germline V gives CDR1 DFQATT, CDR2 SNEGSKA (reference sequence). The CDR3 is made up of 15 amino acids. V lost 0 bases, J lost 5 bases, and 6 bases stayed unmatched. CDR3 sequence reads: CSAREGSSGRDTQYF. DNA for the CDR3: TGCAGTGCTAGAGAGGGTAGTAGCGGGAGAGATACGCAGTATTTT.

This clonotype was detected a few times. CDR3 protein: CASREGLGTEQFF. The CDR3 DNA sequence: TGTGCCAGCAGGGAGGGCCTCGGGACTGAGCAGTTCTTC. V gene TRBV2 combines with J gene TRBJ2-1; tentative D call: TRBD2 (6 bases). From germline, CDR1 is SNHLY and CDR2 FYNNEI. V lost 6 bases and J lost 9, with 15 bases in between. The CDR3 spans 13 residues. The full variable domain, its missing parts supplied by reference TRBV2 and TRBJ2-1, is EPEVTQTPSHQVTQMGQEVILRCVPISNHLYFYWYRQILGQKVEFLVSFYNNEISEKSEIFDDQFSVERPDGSNFTLKIRSTKLEDSAMYFCASREGLGTEQFFGPGTRLTVL.

Ten or more counts support this clonotype. The genes are TRBV7-9 and TRBJ2-4; 10 bases agree with TRBD2. The CDR3 loop spans 17 amino acids. V shed 5 bases, J shed 5 bases, and the junction held 12 bases outside the gene matches. In germline, CDR1 is SEHNR, CDR2 FQNEAQ (reference sequence). The CDR3 sequence: CASSPPWSGRAQNIQYF. The CDR3 nucleotides are TGTGCCAGCAGCCCCCCGTGGAGCGGGAGGGCCCAAAACATTCAGTACTTC.

The V and J genes are TRBV5-1 and TRBJ2-7; D may be TRBD1 (6 bases). The CDR3 is 15 amino acids. The germline V and J ends were trimmed by 0 bases and 5 bases, with 15 bases remaining between them. The germline gives CDR1 SGHRS, CDR2 YFSETQ. CDR3 nucleotides: TGCGCCAGCAGCTTGGACGGCAGGGGCTGGGACGAGCAGTACTTC. It specifies CASSLDGRGWDEQYF.

This clonotype was seen many times. This sequence joins TRBV6-2 or TRBV6-3 and TRBJ2-3; 13 bases map to TRBD2. V shed 5 bases and J 6 bases; nucleotides not matched to a gene: 5. The CDR3 loop spans 15 amino acids. Germline V lookup: CDR1 MNHEY, CDR2 SVGEGT. CDR3 DNA: TGTGCCAGCAGTGCCGGGACTAGCGGGACGGATACGCAGTATTTT. This codes for CASSAGTSGTDTQYF.

This clonotype was seen ten or more times. The chain has TRBV29-1 and TRBJ2-2; TRBD2 agrees at 8 bases. Germline loops: CDR1 SQVTM, CDR2 ANQGSEA. The length of the CDR3 is 14 residues. With 4 bases clipped from V and 7 bases from J, the junction kept 8 bases outside the gene matches. The CDR3: CSVVLAGGFGELFF. CDR3 DNA sequence: TGCAGCGTTGTTTTGGCGGGAGGCTTCGGGGAGCTGTTTTTT.

This clonotype was counted many times. The chain combines TRBV18 with TRBJ2-3; no clear D. This CDR3 is built from 11 residues. In germline, CDR1 is KGHSH, CDR2 LQKENI. V gave up 6 bases and J gave up 3 bases, with 4 bases separating them. CDR3 protein: CASSSTDTQYF. CDR3 coding DNA: TGTGCCAGCTCGTCGACAGATACGCAGTATTTT.

V is TRBV5-8 and J is TRBJ1-1; D might be TRBD1 (6 bases). This CDR3 contains 15 residues. Trimming took 3 bases from V and 1 from J, leaving 13 bases between them. The germline V gene has CDR1 SGHTS and CDR2 YDEGEE. CDR3: CASSSFGGPNTEAFF. CDR3 bases: TGTGCCAGCAGCTCCTTCGGGGGGCCGAACACTGAAGCTTTCTTT.

This clonotype came up many times. The chain is built from TRBV5-1 and TRBJ2-1; the D is unclear. V lost 0 bases to trimming and J lost 7 bases, with 11 bases between them. The CDR3 totals 14 residues. Germline V gene sequence: CDR1 SGHRS, CDR2 YFSETQ. The CDR3 DNA reads as TGCGCCAGCAGCTTGGAGCTGGGTAGGAATGAGCAGTTCTTC. Encoded protein: CASSLELGRNEQFF.

This clonotype was counted ten times or more. The chain carries TRBV7-9 and TRBJ1-6, with TRBD1 identical over 7 bases. The CDR3 extends over 15 amino acids. CDR1 and CDR2 from the germline V gene are SEHNR and FQNEAQ (reference sequence). J was trimmed by 8 bases and V by 1 base; bases with no gene match: 5. Here the CDR3 reads CASSLGNTGDSPLHF. The CDR3 region has the DNA TGTGCCAGCAGCTTAGGCAACACAGGGGATTCACCCCTCCACTTT.

The chain combines TRBV18 with TRBJ2-2; unclear D gene. The CDR3 consists of 16 residues. With 2 bases removed from V and 4 bases from J, the gap between germline ends came to 14 bases. Germline CDR1 is KGHSH and CDR2 is LQKENI. The CDR3 DNA is TGTGCCAGCTCACCAATACCACCTTCGGCCACCGGGGAGCTGTTTTTT. Its translation is CASSPIPPSATGELFF.

This clonotype has a count of ten or more. This sequence joins TRBV12-3 or TRBV12-4 and TRBJ2-1; D could derive from TRBD1 or TRBD2 (6 bases each). The CDR3 has 13 residues. Trimming took off 3 bases at V and 10 bases at J, with 13 bases between the two ends. The CDR3 loop reads CASSFGGLGEQFF. CDR3 in DNA: TGTGCCAGCAGTTTTGGGGGGCTGGGGGAGCAGTTCTTC.

The V gene is TRBV7-3, the J gene TRBJ2-5; D ambiguous. Trimming took off 1 base at V and 4 bases at J, with 7 bases between the two ends. The CDR3 consists of 13 residues. Germline V gives CDR1 SGHTA, CDR2 FQGTGA. CDR3 sequence (DNA): TGTGCCAGCAGCTTAATCCTGGGAGAGACCCAGTACTTC. Its protein product is CASSLILGETQYF.

This clonotype was seen ten or more times. The chain couples TRBV19 to TRBJ1-1, with a possible D match to TRBD1 (5 bases). Between the trimmed V and J ends, which lost 6 bases and 5 bases, there was a span of 19 bases. The CDR3 consists of 15 residues. Per germline, CDR1 LNHDA and CDR2 SQIVND (reference sequence). DNA for the CDR3: TGTGCCAGTAGGGATCTTGGGGGAGGGAGAACTGAAGCTTTCTTT. It is translated as CASRDLGGGRTEAFF.